Presented here are 3 T cell receptor beta chains from one specimen sequenced in a study of T cell responses to AZD1222 COVID-19 vaccine. The data were produced by immunoSEQ multiplex PCR, yet TCRdb's version contains in-frame clones alone and is incomplete. The sample has more than 100,000 clones; 87% are singletons. The sample was peripheral blood, taken on day 0 of AZD1222 vaccination. The receptors shown here come from an adult in good health.

This clone was seen just once. J is TRBJ1-6 and V is TRBV4-2, with 8 nucleotides matching TRBD1. The CDR3 runs 16 residues. Trimming cost V 4 bases and J 7 bases; bases outside gene matches: 9. Germline values: CDR1 LGHNA, CDR2 YNFKEQ. The CDR3 bases are TGTGCCAGCAGCCCCCCCCGGACAGGGCAAAATTCACCCCTCCACTTT. Protein: CASSPPRTGQNSPLHF.

The CDR3 bases are TGTGCCGTAAGAGGGGTTCGCGGCTACACCTTC. Translation: CAVRGVRGYTF. The chain employs TRBV6-5 and TRBJ1-2, with D tentatively TRBD1 (5 bases). Per the germline V gene, CDR1 is MNHEY and CDR2 is SVGAGI. V lost 11 bases and J 8 bases, leaving 15 bases between the germline ends. There are 11 residues in the CDR3.

V gene TRBV7-3 combines with J gene TRBJ2-2; the D gene is possibly TRBD2 (5 bases). V was clipped by 1 base and J by 5 bases, with 5 bases between them. CDR1 is SGHTA and CDR2 is FQGTGA in the germline V gene. CDR3 length: 13 residues. The CDR3, as DNA: TGTGCCAGCAGCTTAAGCGGGACCGGGGAGCTGTTTTTT. Residues: CASSLSGTGELFF.